This T cell receptor beta chain was sequenced for a study of blood T cell repertoires in COVID-19. Of note for this clone: Other DNA sequences in the sample encode the same CDR3.

The CDR3 consists of 15 residues. V lost 4 bases, J lost 4 bases, and 6 bases stayed unmatched. Germline V lookup: CDR1 KGHSH, CDR2 LQKENI. Clones were sequenced by immunoSEQ multiplex PCR, and TCRdb holds only the in-frame ones, with some missing. This table has over 12,000 clones, approximately 83% appearing once. This receptor was identified in a human donor in a cohort sampled during active COVID-19. The specimen sequenced was peripheral blood. The chain couples TRBV18 to TRBJ1-2; 10 bases fit TRBD1. CDR3 bases: TGTGCCAGCTCACTCGACAGGGGGCTCGGCTATGGCTACACCTTC. This encodes CASSLDRGLGYGYTF.